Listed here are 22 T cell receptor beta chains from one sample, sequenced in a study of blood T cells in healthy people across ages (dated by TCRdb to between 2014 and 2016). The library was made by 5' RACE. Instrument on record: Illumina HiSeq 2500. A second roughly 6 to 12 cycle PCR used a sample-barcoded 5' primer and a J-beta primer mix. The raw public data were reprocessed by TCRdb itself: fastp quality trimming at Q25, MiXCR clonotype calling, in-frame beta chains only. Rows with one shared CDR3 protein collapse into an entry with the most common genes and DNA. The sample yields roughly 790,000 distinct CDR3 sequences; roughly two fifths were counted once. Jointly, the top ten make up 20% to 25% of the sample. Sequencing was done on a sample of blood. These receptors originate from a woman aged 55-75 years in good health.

The CDR3 sequence is CASSLFVRDTGELFF. The CDR3 DNA follows: TGTGCCAGCAGCTTATTCGTCAGGGACACCGGGGAGCTGTTTTTT. The rearrangement joins TRBV7-2 to TRBJ2-2; D is perhaps TRBD1 (5 bases). Germline V CDR1 and CDR2: SGHTA, FQGNSA. V dropped 2 bases and J dropped 3 bases, with 10 bases sitting between them. The CDR3 contains 15 residues.

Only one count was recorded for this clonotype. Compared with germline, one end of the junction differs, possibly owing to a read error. In nucleotides, the CDR3 is TGTGCCAGCGTAACGGACAGGGTCGCAGATACGCGGTATTTT. Translating gives CASVTDRVADTRYF. V usage is TRBV5-5 and J usage is TRBJ2-3; 8 bases fit TRBD1. Germline V gene data show CDR1 as SGHKS and CDR2 as YYEKEE (reference sequence). The CDR3 is 14 amino acids.

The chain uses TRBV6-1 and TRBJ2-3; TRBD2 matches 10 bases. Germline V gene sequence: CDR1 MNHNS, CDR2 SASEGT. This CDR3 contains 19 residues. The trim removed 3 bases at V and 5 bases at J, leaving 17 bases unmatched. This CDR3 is CASSDTVPWASGSGDTQYF. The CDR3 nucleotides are TGTGCCAGCAGTGATACGGTTCCGTGGGCTAGCGGGAGCGGAGATACGCAGTATTTT.

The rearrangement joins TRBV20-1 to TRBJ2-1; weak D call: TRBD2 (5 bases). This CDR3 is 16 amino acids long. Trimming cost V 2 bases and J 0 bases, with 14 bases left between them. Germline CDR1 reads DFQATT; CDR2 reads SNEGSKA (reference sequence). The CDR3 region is CSARTRGPSSYNEQFF. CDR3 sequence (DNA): TGCAGTGCTAGAACTCGGGGTCCTAGCTCCTACAATGAGCAGTTCTTC.

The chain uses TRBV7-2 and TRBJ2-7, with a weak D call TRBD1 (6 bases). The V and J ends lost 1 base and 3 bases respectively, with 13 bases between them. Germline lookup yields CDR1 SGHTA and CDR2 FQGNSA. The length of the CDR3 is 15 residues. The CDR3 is CASSLDQGLFYEQYF. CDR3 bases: TGTGCCAGCAGCTTAGACCAGGGGCTATTCTACGAGCAGTACTTC.

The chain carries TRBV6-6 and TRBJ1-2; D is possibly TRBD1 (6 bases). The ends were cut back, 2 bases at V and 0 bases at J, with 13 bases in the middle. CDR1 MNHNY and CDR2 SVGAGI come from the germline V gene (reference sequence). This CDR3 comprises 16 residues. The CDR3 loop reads CASSYPGAIANYGYTF. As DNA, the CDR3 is TGTGCCAGCAGTTACCCGGGGGCCATAGCTAACTATGGCTACACCTTC.

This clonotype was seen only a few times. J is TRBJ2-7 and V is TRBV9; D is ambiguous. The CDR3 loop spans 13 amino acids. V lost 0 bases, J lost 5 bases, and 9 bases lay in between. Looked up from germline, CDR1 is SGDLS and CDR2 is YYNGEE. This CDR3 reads CASSVGLANEQYF. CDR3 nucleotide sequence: TGTGCCAGCAGCGTAGGATTAGCCAACGAGCAGTACTTC.

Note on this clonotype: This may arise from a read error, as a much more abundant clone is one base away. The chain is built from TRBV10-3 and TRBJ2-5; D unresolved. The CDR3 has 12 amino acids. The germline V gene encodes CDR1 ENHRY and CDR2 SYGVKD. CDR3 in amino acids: CATSPLGETQYF. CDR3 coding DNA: TGTGCCACCAGTCCACTTGGGGAGACCCAGTACTTC.

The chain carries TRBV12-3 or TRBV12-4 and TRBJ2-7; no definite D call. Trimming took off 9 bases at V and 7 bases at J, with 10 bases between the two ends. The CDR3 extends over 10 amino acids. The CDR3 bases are TGTGCCAGTCCAACTACGGAGCAGTACTTC. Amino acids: CASPTTEQYF.

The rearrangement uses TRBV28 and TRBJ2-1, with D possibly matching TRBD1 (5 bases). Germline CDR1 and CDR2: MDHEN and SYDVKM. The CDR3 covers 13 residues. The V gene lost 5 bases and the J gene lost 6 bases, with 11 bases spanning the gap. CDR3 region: CASSVGVSNEQFF. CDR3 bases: TGTGCCAGCAGTGTAGGGGTTAGCAATGAGCAGTTCTTC.

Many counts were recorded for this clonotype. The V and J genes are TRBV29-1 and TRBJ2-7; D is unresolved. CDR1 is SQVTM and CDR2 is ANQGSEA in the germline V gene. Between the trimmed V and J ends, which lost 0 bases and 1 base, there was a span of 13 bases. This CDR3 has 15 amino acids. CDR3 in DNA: TGCAGCGTTGAAGATTTTAGTGGCAGGTCCTACGAGCAGTACTTC. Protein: CSVEDFSGRSYEQYF.

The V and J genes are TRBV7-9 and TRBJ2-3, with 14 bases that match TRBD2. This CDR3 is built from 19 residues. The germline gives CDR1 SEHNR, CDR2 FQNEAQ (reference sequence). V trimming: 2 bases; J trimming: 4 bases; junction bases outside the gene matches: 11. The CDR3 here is CASSLIAGLAGEIADTQYF. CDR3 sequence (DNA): TGTGCCAGCAGCTTAATAGCGGGACTAGCGGGAGAAATTGCAGATACGCAGTATTTT.

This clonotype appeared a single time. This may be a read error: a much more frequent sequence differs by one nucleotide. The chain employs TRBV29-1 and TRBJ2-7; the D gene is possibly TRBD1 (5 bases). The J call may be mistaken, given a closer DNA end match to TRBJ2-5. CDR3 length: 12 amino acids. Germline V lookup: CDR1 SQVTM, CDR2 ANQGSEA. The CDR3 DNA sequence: TGCGGCGTCGAAGGACATTTAGAGACCCAGTACTTC. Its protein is CGVEGHLETQYF.

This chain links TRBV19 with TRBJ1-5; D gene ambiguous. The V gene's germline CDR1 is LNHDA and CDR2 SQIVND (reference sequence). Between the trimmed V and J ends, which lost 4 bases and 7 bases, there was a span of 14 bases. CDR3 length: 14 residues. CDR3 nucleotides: TGTGCCAGTAGTACCGGTGGAGAAGGACAGCCCCAGCATTTT. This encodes CASSTGGEGQPQHF. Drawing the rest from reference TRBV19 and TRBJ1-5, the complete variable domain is DGGITQSPKYLFRKEGQNVTLSCEQNLNHDAMYWYRQDPGQGLRLIYYSQIVNDFQKGDIAEGYSVSREKKESFPLTVTSAQKNPTAFYLCASSTGGEGQPQHFGDGTRLSIL.

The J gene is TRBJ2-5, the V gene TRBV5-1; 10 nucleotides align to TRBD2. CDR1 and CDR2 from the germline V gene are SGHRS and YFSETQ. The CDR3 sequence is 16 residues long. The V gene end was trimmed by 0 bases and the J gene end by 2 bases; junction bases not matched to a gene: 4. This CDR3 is CASSLGVSGGQETQYF. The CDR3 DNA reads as TGCGCCAGCAGCTTGGGGGTTAGCGGGGGGCAAGAGACCCAGTACTTC.

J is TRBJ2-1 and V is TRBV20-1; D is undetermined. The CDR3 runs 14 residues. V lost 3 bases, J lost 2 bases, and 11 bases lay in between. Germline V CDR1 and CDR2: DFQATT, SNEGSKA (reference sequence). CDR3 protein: CSASLWRTYNEQFF. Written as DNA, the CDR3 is TGCAGTGCTAGTTTATGGCGTACCTACAATGAGCAGTTCTTC.

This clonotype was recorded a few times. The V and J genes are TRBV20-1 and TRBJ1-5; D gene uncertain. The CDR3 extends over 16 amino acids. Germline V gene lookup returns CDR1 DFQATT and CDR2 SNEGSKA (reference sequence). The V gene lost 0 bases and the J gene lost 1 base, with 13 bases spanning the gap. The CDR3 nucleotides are TGCAGTGCTAGAGACAGTGTCGGAGTGAGCAATCAGCCCCAGCATTTT. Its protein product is CSARDSVGVSNQPQHF.

CDR3 protein: CSAPISRTGEQYF. CDR3 bases: TGCAGCGCCCCAATATCCAGGACAGGAGAGCAGTACTTC. The chain combines TRBV29-1 with TRBJ2-5, with 7 bases fitting TRBD1. This CDR3 is 13 amino acids long. CDR1 SQVTM and CDR2 ANQGSEA come from the germline V gene. The V gene end was trimmed by 7 bases and the J gene end by 11 bases; junction bases not matched to a gene: 16.

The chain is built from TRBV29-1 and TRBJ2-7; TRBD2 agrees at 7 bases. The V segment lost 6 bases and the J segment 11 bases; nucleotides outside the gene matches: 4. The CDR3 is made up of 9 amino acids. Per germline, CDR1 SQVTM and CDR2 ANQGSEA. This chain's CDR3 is CSVLGGEYF. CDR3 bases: TGCAGCGTCCTGGGAGGGGAGTACTTC.

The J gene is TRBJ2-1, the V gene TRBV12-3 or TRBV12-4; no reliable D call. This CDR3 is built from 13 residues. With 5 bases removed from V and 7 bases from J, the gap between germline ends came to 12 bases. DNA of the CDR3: TGTGCCAGCAGTCCAACCGCGTGTAATGAGCAGTTCTTC. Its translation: CASSPTACNEQFF.

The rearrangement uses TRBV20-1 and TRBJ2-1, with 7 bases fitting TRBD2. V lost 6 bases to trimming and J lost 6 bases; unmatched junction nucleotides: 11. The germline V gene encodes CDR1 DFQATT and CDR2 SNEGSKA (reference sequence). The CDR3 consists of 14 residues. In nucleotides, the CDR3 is TGCAGTGCCCCAAGACTAGCAAGGGGCAATGAGCAGTTCTTC. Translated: CSAPRLARGNEQFF.

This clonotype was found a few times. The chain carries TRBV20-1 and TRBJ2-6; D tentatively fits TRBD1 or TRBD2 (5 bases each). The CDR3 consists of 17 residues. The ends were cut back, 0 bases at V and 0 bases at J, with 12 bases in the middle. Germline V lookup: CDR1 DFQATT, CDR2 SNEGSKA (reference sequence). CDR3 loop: CSARDRDASSGANVLTF. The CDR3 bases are TGCAGTGCTAGAGACCGGGACGCCAGCTCTGGGGCCAACGTCCTGACTTTC.